The 26 T cell receptor beta chains reported below all come from one sample, sequenced in a study of blood T cells in healthy people across ages. Using a J-beta primer mix together with a sample-barcoded 5' primer, a second PCR was run for about 6 to 11 cycles. From the 5' RACE reads, TCRdb called clonotypes with MiXCR, one entry per CDR3 protein. The profile shows hundreds of thousands of distinct CDR3 sequences, approximately 25% of them singletons. The sample also formed part of further work on T cells of mothers and their children.

Specimen: blood. Every receptor here comes from a boy younger than 18 in good health.

This chain links TRBV9 with TRBJ1-1, with no clear D. The CDR3 totals 14 residues. Trimming stripped 4 bases from V and 1 base from J, with 11 bases between. The germline V gene encodes CDR1 SGDLS and CDR2 YYNGEE. CDR3 DNA: TGTGCCAGCAGCCCTAATTCCGGGAACACTGAAGCTTTCTTT. Encoded protein: CASSPNSGNTEAFF.

The V and J genes are TRBV4-2 and TRBJ2-2; D remains unclear. The germline V and J ends were trimmed by 4 bases and 0 bases, with 15 bases remaining between them. CDR1 and CDR2 (germline): LGHNA, YNFKEQ. The CDR3 contains 17 residues. The CDR3 sequence is CASSPLGLNTNTGELFF. In nucleotides, the CDR3 is TGTGCCAGCAGCCCCCTAGGGCTAAACACGAACACCGGGGAGCTGTTTTTT.

The CDR3 reads CATSDLWRETQYF. In DNA, the CDR3 is TGTGCCACCAGTGATTTGTGGAGAGAGACCCAGTACTTC. The rearrangement joins TRBV24-1 to TRBJ2-5; D is ambiguous. Trimming stripped 0 bases from V and 4 bases from J, with 5 bases between. The CDR3 runs to 13 residues. CDR1 and CDR2 from the germline V gene are KGHDR and SFDVKD.

The chain recombines TRBV7-2 with TRBJ2-3, with 11 bases aligning to TRBD2. The V gene's germline CDR1 is SGHTA and CDR2 FQGNSA. After removal of 5 bases from V and 2 bases from J, the junction contained 6 bases not matched to a gene. The CDR3 runs 16 residues. The CDR3 loop is CASSPLAGVITDTQYF. The CDR3 coding sequence is TGTGCCAGCAGCCCACTAGCGGGAGTCATCACAGATACGCAGTATTTT.

The V and J genes are TRBV27 and TRBJ2-5; D remains unclear. Near its end, the DNA agrees better with TRBJ2-7, so the J call may be wrong. Germline values: CDR1 MNHEY, CDR2 SMNVEV (reference sequence). The CDR3 loop spans 15 amino acids. DNA for the CDR3: TGTGCCAGCAGTTTACGGGCTTTTTTTTTTTACGAGCAGTACTTC. Amino acid sequence: CASSLRAFFFYEQYF.

A few counts support this clonotype. V is TRBV4-1 and J is TRBJ1-4; D not resolved. The CDR3 loop spans 16 amino acids. Germline CDR1 is MGHRA and CDR2 is YSYEKL. Trimming stripped 1 base from V and 0 bases from J, with 9 bases between. This CDR3 is CASSQGVHATNEKLFF. CDR3 DNA sequence: TGCGCCAGCAGCCAAGGCGTACATGCAACTAATGAAAAACTGTTTTTT.

This clonotype was observed a handful of times. The chain carries TRBV20-1 and TRBJ2-5, with D perhaps matching TRBD1 or TRBD2 (5 bases each). The end of the DNA fits TRBJ2-1 better, so the J call may be wrong. The CDR3 consists of 14 residues. The germline gives CDR1 DFQATT, CDR2 SNEGSKA (reference sequence). The CDR3 coding sequence is TGCAGTGCCCCCGACTACCCACTGGGGGATGAGCAGTTCTTC. Translation: CSAPDYPLGDEQFF.

This clonotype was counted ten times or more. The V call is TRBV14, the J call TRBJ2-1; no clear D. This CDR3 is 12 amino acids long. Germline V gene lookup returns CDR1 SGHDN and CDR2 FVKESK. Trimming cost V 2 bases and J 3 bases, with 2 bases left between them. CDR3 protein: CASSQLYNEQFF. The CDR3 region has the DNA TGTGCCAGCAGCCAACTCTACAATGAGCAGTTCTTC.

Only a few counts were recorded for this clonotype. The chain has TRBV20-1 and TRBJ2-1, with unresolved D. Trimming removed 6 bases from V and 0 bases from J, with 9 bases in between. The CDR3 totals 13 residues. CDR1 and CDR2 from the germline V gene are DFQATT and SNEGSKA (reference sequence). The CDR3 protein is CSAPASSYNEQFF. The CDR3 DNA sequence: TGCAGTGCCCCGGCGAGCTCCTACAATGAGCAGTTCTTC.

The chain joins TRBV7-9 to TRBJ1-1; perhaps TRBD1 as D (5 bases). V lost 8 bases and J lost 0, with 10 bases in between. Germline V lookup: CDR1 SEHNR, CDR2 FQNEAQ (reference sequence). The CDR3 is made up of 13 amino acids. CDR3 amino acids: CASPGLMNTEAFF. In nucleotides, the CDR3 is TGTGCCAGCCCAGGGCTCATGAACACTGAAGCTTTCTTT. The whole variable domain, remainder taken from reference TRBV7-9 and TRBJ1-1, is DTGVSQNPRHKITKRGQNVTFRCDPISEHNRLYWYRQTLGQGPEFLTYFQNEAQLEKSRLLSDRFSAERPKGSFSTLEIQRTEQGDSAMYLCASPGLMNTEAFFGQGTRLTVV.

This chain uses TRBV7-6 with TRBJ2-1; TRBD1 aligns across 10 bases. J gave up 6 bases and V 4 bases, and 12 bases lay outside the gene matches. Germline lookup yields CDR1 SGHVS and CDR2 FNYEAQ. The CDR3 covers 17 residues. The CDR3 region has the DNA TGTGCCAGCAGCTCGAGTACCGGGACAGGGGACCTCAATGAGCAGTTCTTC. This sequence encodes CASSSSTGTGDLNEQFF.

The chain has TRBV25-1 and TRBJ2-5; TRBD2 matches 12 bases. V lost 1 base to trimming and J lost 2 bases; unmatched junction nucleotides: 14. The V gene's germline CDR1 is MGHDK and CDR2 SYGVNS. This CDR3 region has 20 residues. The CDR3 DNA sequence: TGTGCCAGCAGTGAATCGGCCGCTAGCGGGGGGGACCGGAGACAAGAGACCCAGTACTTC. Translation: CASSESAASGGDRRQETQYF.

The chain has TRBV5-1 and TRBJ2-5, with 8 bases lining up with TRBD2. The CDR3 is 15 amino acids. V shed 5 bases, J shed 5 bases, and the junction held 11 bases outside the gene matches. Per the germline V gene, CDR1 is SGHRS and CDR2 is YFSETQ. The CDR3 here is CASRLSGTQQETQYF. CDR3 bases: TGCGCCAGCAGACTTAGCGGGACTCAACAGGAGACCCAGTACTTC.

The table lists this clonotype with a count of one. The chain recombines TRBV20-1 with TRBJ1-2, with D unresolved. Trimming removed 6 bases at V and 4 bases at J, with 21 bases between. The germline gives CDR1 DFQATT, CDR2 SNEGSKA (reference sequence). CDR3 length: 15 residues. As DNA, the CDR3 is TGCAGTGCGCGAAGAGCCGGACGGTTAAGCTATGGCTACACCTTC. Amino acid sequence: CSARRAGRLSYGYTF.

This clonotype showed up just a few times. The chain links TRBV12-5 to TRBJ1-2, with a tentative D call TRBD1 (6 bases). There are 12 residues in the CDR3. CDR1 LGHNT and CDR2 FRNRAP come from the germline V gene. The ends were cut back, 2 bases at V and 5 bases at J, with 6 bases in the middle. This CDR3 is CASGLTGYGYTF. The CDR3 bases are TGTGCTAGTGGTTTGACAGGGTATGGCTACACCTTC.

The rearrangement uses TRBV28 and TRBJ2-5; TRBD2 matches at 10 bases. The CDR3 sequence is 18 residues long. CDR1 is MDHEN, CDR2 SYDVKM, per germline. Trimming took 6 bases from V and 2 from J; bases not matched to a gene: 15. CDR3 nucleotide sequence: TGTGCCAGCAGCCCGGGGACTAGCGTTTGGCAGGGACAAGAGACCCAGTACTTC. This sequence encodes CASSPGTSVWQGQETQYF.

This chain links TRBV6-1 with TRBJ2-1, with TRBD2 identical over 10 bases. The CDR3 extends over 16 amino acids. Germline CDR1 reads MNHNS; CDR2 reads SASEGT. The J segment lost 5 bases and the V segment lost 5 bases, leaving 9 bases of the junction unmatched. The CDR3 sequence: CASSPPGSGGNNEQFF. The CDR3 DNA reads as TGTGCCAGCAGTCCGCCGGGTAGCGGGGGGAACAATGAGCAGTTCTTC.

V is TRBV12-3 or TRBV12-4 and J is TRBJ2-5, with 7 bases aligning to TRBD1. This CDR3 is built from 14 residues. The V gene end was trimmed by 0 bases and the J gene end by 5 bases; junction bases not matched to a gene: 3. Here the CDR3 DNA reads TGTGCCAGCAGTTTAGCGGACAGGTCGGAGACCCAGTACTTC. This gives the protein CASSLADRSETQYF.

This chain connects TRBV12-3 or TRBV12-4 to TRBJ2-5, with TRBD2 identical over 8 bases. TRBJ2-7 explains the end of the DNA better; the J call may be wrong. The CDR3 runs to 15 residues. The CDR3 reads CASSFGGGRSYEQYF. CDR3 coding DNA: TGTGCCAGCAGTTTTGGGGGCGGGAGGTCCTACGAGCAGTACTTC.

The gene calls are TRBV5-1 and TRBJ2-1, with D possibly being TRBD2 (6 bases). The CDR3 totals 14 residues. Trimming removed 1 base from V and 8 bases from J, with 13 bases in between. The germline gives CDR1 SGHRS, CDR2 YFSETQ. The CDR3 DNA reads as TGCGCCAGCAGCTTGAATGGAGGGTTCGATGAGCAGTTCTTC. Protein sequence: CASSLNGGFDEQFF.

This clonotype was detected only a few times. The rearrangement links TRBV10-3 to TRBJ1-5; D call uncertain. The CDR3 sequence is 13 residues long. Per germline, CDR1 ENHRY and CDR2 SYGVKD. Trimming stripped 8 bases from V and 3 bases from J, with 11 bases between. This CDR3 reads CAIQRDVNQPQHF. The CDR3 bases are TGTGCCATCCAACGCGATGTCAATCAGCCCCAGCATTTT.

CDR3 protein: CASSETGRSSYNEQFF. The CDR3 DNA reads as TGTGCCAGCAGCGAGACAGGCCGTAGCTCCTACAATGAGCAGTTCTTC. J is TRBJ2-1 and V is TRBV9, with D maybe TRBD1 (6 bases). Germline loops: CDR1 SGDLS, CDR2 YYNGEE. Trimming took off 3 bases at V and 0 bases at J, with 13 bases between the two ends. CDR3 length: 16 amino acids. Variable domain in full (rest from reference TRBV9 and TRBJ2-1): DSGVTQTPKHLITATGQRVTLRCSPRSGDLSVYWYQQSLDQGLQFLIQYYNGEERAKGNILERFSAQQFPDLHSELNLSSLELGDSALYFCASSETGRSSYNEQFFGPGTRLTVL.

In regard to this clonotype: Germline and junction disagree at one end, which may indicate a read error. The chain employs TRBV24-1 and TRBJ2-5; D possibly corresponds to TRBD2 (7 bases). The J call may be incorrect, as the DNA end agrees better with TRBJ2-7. The CDR3 length is 17 residues. Germline lookup yields CDR1 KGHDR and CDR2 SFDVKD. The DNA for the CDR3 is TGTGCCTCCAGTGCGGGGGCAACGCGGGAAACCCCCTACGAGCAGTACTTC. This encodes CASSAGATRETPYEQYF.

The V and J genes are TRBV11-2 and TRBJ2-5; 7 nucleotides match TRBD2. Germline loops: CDR1 SGHAT, CDR2 FQNNGV. The V and J ends lost 6 bases and 4 bases, in that order; junction bases with no gene match: 5. The CDR3 extends over 13 amino acids. Here the CDR3 reads CASRTWGGETQYF. The CDR3 bases are TGTGCCAGCAGGACCTGGGGGGGAGAGACCCAGTACTTC.

V gene TRBV20-1 combines with J gene TRBJ2-5; possible D gene TRBD2, 7 bases. Trimming cost V 5 bases and J 5 bases, with 24 bases left between them. This CDR3 is built from 16 residues. CDR1 is DFQATT and CDR2 is SNEGSKA in the germline V gene (reference sequence). CDR3 in amino acids: CSAAAVQGGSGETQYF. The CDR3 DNA follows: TGCAGTGCTGCTGCAGTACAGGGAGGGAGCGGGGAGACCCAGTACTTC.

The chain uses TRBV28 and TRBJ2-7, with a weak D call TRBD2 (7 bases). Trimming cost V 6 bases and J 2 bases, with 17 bases left between them. The length of the CDR3 is 15 residues. Germline CDR1 MDHEN, CDR2 SYDVKM. The CDR3 region is CASRRRGAPPYEQYF. The CDR3 coding sequence is TGTGCCAGCAGACGACGGGGGGCTCCCCCCTACGAGCAGTACTTC.